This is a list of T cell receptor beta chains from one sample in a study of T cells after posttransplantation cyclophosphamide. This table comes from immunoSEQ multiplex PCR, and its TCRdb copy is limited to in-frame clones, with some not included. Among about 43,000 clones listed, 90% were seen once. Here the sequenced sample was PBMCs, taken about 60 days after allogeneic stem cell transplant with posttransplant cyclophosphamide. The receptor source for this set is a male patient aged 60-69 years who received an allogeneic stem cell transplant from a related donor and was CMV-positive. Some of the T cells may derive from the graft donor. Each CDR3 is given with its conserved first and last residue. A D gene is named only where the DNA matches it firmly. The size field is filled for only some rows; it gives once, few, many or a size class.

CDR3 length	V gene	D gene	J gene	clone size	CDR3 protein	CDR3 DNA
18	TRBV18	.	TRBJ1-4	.	CASSPRQQNLATNEKLFF	TGTGCCAGCTCACCACGGCAACAGAACTTAGCAACTAATGAAAAACTGTTTTTT
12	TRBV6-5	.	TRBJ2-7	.	CASNPTRCEQYF	TGTGCCAGCAATCCCACCAGGTGCGAGCAGTACTTC
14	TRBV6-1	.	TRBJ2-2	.	CASRVQVPTGELFF	TGTGCCAGCAGAGTCCAGGTACCCACCGGGGAGCTGTTTTTT
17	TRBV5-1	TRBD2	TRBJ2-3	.	CASSLDPSGGGTDTQYF	TGCGCCAGCAGCCTAGATCCTAGCGGGGGGGGCACAGATACGCAGTATTTT
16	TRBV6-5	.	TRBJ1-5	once	CASSYSREKLNQPQHF	TGTGCCAGCAGTTACTCGAGGGAGAAGCTCAATCAGCCCCAGCATTTT
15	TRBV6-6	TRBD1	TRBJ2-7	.	CASSTFRDRPYEQYF	TGTGCCAGCAGCACTTTCCGGGACAGGCCTTACGAGCAGTACTTC
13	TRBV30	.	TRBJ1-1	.	CAWSALLETEAFF	TGTGCCTGGAGTGCCCTCCTAGAGACTGAAGCTTTCTTT
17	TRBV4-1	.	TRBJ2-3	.	CASSRRLRGDSTDTQYF	TGCGCCAGCAGCCGACGACTGCGCGGGGATTCTACAGATACGCAGTATTTT
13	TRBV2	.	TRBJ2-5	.	CASMEGLQETQYF	TGTGCCAGCATGGAGGGGCTCCAAGAGACCCAGTACTTC
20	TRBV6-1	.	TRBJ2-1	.	CASSVILRGSSSSPYNEQFF	TGTGCCAGCAGTGTTATCCTCAGGGGTAGTTCATCCAGCCCCTACAATGAGCAGTTCTTC